These T cell receptor beta chains were read from a single sample in a study of T cells after yellow fever vaccination. A single record per CDR3 protein comes from TCRdb applying MiXCR to the 5' RACE reads. The table has almost 30,000 distinct CDR3 sequences, around 5% seen once. The sample in question was CD8+ T cells sorted from PBMCs, obtained 10 days after the yellow fever booster vaccination. Receptors were obtained from a man between 25 and 39 years old who received the YFV17D yellow fever vaccine. Each CDR3 is given with its conserved first and last residue. D genes are given only for firm matches. Not every row has a clone size; where given, it reads once, few, many or a size class.

many	.	TRBV29-1	TRBJ2-2	TGCAGCGTAGAGCAAAGGACCGGGGAGCTGTTTTTT	CSVEQRTGELFF
many	.	TRBV25-1	TRBJ2-7	TGTGCTACCACCCTTGACGGGCGGGGCGAGCAGTACTTC	CATTLDGRGEQYF
many	TRBD1	TRBV27	TRBJ1-4	TGTGCCAGCAGTCCAGTTACAGGGGGTGAAAACCTGTTTTTT	CASSPVTGGENLFF
many	TRBD1	TRBV27	TRBJ2-7	TGTGCCAGCAGTCCGGCCCGGACAGGAAACTACGAGCAGTACTTC	CASSPARTGNYEQYF
many	.	TRBV7-2	TRBJ2-4	TGTGCCAGCAGCTTAGCGCGCGGGGAAAACATTCAGTACTTC	CASSLARGENIQYF
many	.	TRBV12-5	TRBJ1-1	TGTGCTAGTGGTTTGGTACCCAACATGAACACTGAAGCTTTCTTT	CASGLVPNMNTEAFF
medium-sized	.	TRBV5-5	TRBJ1-1	TGTGCCAGCAGCCTGGACCTGGGATCGAACACTGAAGCTTTCTTT	CASSLDLGSNTEAFF
many	.	TRBV30	TRBJ2-1	TGTGCCTGGAGTGAGGATAGACCCTACAATGAGCAGTTCTTC	CAWSEDRPYNEQFF
many	.	TRBV5-5	TRBJ2-5	TGTGCCAGCATCCCTCACCCCGTAGCAAGAGTTCAAGAGACCCAGTACTTC	CASIPHPVARVQETQYF
many	TRBD1	TRBV24-1	TRBJ2-1	TGTGCCACCAGTGACGCAACACCGACAGGGGATGGTGAGCAGTTCTTC	CATSDATPTGDGEQFF
many	TRBD1	TRBV25-1	TRBJ1-1	TGTGCCAGCAGTGACTTTTTCCTACGGACAGGGGAGGACACTGAAGCTTTCTTT	CASSDFFLRTGEDTEAFF
many	.	TRBV27	TRBJ2-3	TGTGCCAGCTCATTAAGGGAGACACTCACAGATACGCAGTATTTT	CASSLRETLTDTQYF
.	.	TRBV9	TRBJ2-1	TGTGCCAGCAGCGTAGAGTCAAGAGAGAATGAGCAGTTCTTC	CASSVESRENEQFF
many	.	TRBV11-2	TRBJ2-7	TGTGCCAGCAGCTTAGTATTGGGGACGGTCTCCTACGAGCAGTACTTC	CASSLVLGTVSYEQYF
many	.	TRBV7-9	TRBJ2-5	TGTGCCAGCAGCTTAGTGGGGGCCCCTTACTTC	CASSLVGAPYF
many	TRBD1	TRBV7-9	TRBJ2-3	TGTGCCAGCAGTGTGGGACAGAGCACAGATACGCAGTATTTT	CASSVGQSTDTQYF
.	.	TRBV7-9	TRBJ1-5	TGTGCCAGCAGGATAGGCAATCAGCCCCAGCATTTT	CASRIGNQPQHF
many	TRBD1	TRBV27	TRBJ2-5	TGTGCCAGCGGCGGACAGGGAGGAGAGACCCAGTACTTC	CASGGQGGETQYF
many	.	TRBV6-5	TRBJ2-2	TGTGCCAGCAGTTCCCTCCCCGGGACCGTCGACACCGGGGAGCTGTTTTTT	CASSSLPGTVDTGELFF
many	TRBD2	TRBV20-1	TRBJ2-3	TGCAGTGCTAGAGATACTAGCGGGAGGGCCCCAAGCACAGATACGCAGTATTTT	CSARDTSGRAPSTDTQYF
.	.	TRBV20-1	TRBJ2-3	TGCAGTGCTAGAGGATACGAAGACACCGGATTTACAGATACGCAGTATTTT	CSARGYEDTGFTDTQYF
many	TRBD2	TRBV20-1	TRBJ2-1	TGCAGTGCTAGAGGTACTAGCGGGAGCTCCTACAATGAGCAGTTCTTC	CSARGTSGSSYNEQFF
many	TRBD2	TRBV12-3/TRBV12-4	TRBJ2-7	TGTGCCAGCAGTCCTGGACTAGCGTTCTCCTACGAGCAGTACTTC	CASSPGLAFSYEQYF
many	.	TRBV5-1	TRBJ2-7	TGCGCCAGCAGCTATCTTAGGGACAATCCAACCTACGAGCAGTACTTC	CASSYLRDNPTYEQYF
many	TRBD2	TRBV6-4	TRBJ2-3	TGTGCCAGCAGTGACGGGGTACTAGCGGGAAGCGATACGCAGTATTTT	CASSDGVLAGSDTQYF
many	.	TRBV27	TRBJ2-7	TGTGCCACCGGGAGCCCCTCCTACGAGCAGTACTTC	CATGSPSYEQYF
many	TRBD2	TRBV20-1	TRBJ2-1	TGCAGTGCCGGACAAGCGGGATCTTACAACAATGAGCAGTTCTTC	CSAGQAGSYNNEQFF
many	.	TRBV12-3/TRBV12-4	TRBJ2-1	TGTGCCAGCAGTCTCGGCGGAGCCTACAATGAGCAGTTCTTC	CASSLGGAYNEQFF
many	.	TRBV27	TRBJ2-7	TGTGCCAGCAGTTTTTTGGGGGAGCTCTCCTACGAGCAGTACTTC	CASSFLGELSYEQYF
many	TRBD1	TRBV6-1	TRBJ2-7	TGTGCCAGCAGTGAGACAGGGGAATGGGGGTACGAGCAGTACTTC	CASSETGEWGYEQYF
many	TRBD2	TRBV6-1	TRBJ2-5	TGTGCCAGCAGTACAAAGCGGGAGGGCCCTGAGACCCAGTACTTC	CASSTKREGPETQYF
many	.	TRBV19	TRBJ2-1	TGTGCCAGTAGTATCGAGGGATTTGGAAATGAGCAGTTCTTC	CASSIEGFGNEQFF
.	.	TRBV7-2	TRBJ2-1	TGTGCCAGCAGCTTCGGCGGGACGTACAATGAGCAGTTCTTC	CASSFGGTYNEQFF
many	TRBD2	TRBV5-1	TRBJ2-1	TGCGCCAGCAGCCACGGGACTAACCCCTACAATGAGCAGTTCTTC	CASSHGTNPYNEQFF
many	.	TRBV7-9	TRBJ1-1	TGTGCCAGCAGCGGGCTCATGAACACTGAAGCTTTCTTT	CASSGLMNTEAFF
many	.	TRBV4-2	TRBJ2-1	TGTGCCAGCAGCCCTGAACTAACGGGGTACAATGAGCAGTTCTTC	CASSPELTGYNEQFF
many	TRBD1	TRBV28	TRBJ2-7	TGTGCCAGCAGTTTAGGACAGGGGGGCGAGCAGTACTTC	CASSLGQGGEQYF
many	.	TRBV7-9	TRBJ2-5	TGTGCCAGCAGCTTAGTTGGCAGGGAAGAGACCCAGTACTTC	CASSLVGREETQYF
many	TRBD1	TRBV28	TRBJ2-3	TGTGCCAGCAGTTCACAGGGGGACACAGATACGCAGTATTTT	CASSSQGDTDTQYF
many	TRBD2	TRBV12-3/TRBV12-4	TRBJ2-1	TGTGCCAGCAGGGGACTAGCGGGAGGTGGGAAGGAAATCTCCTACAATGAGCAGTTCTTC	CASRGLAGGGKEISYNEQFF
many	.	TRBV12-3/TRBV12-4	TRBJ2-2	TGTGCCAGCAGTCTTTACAGGGAGAGGGGCACCGGGGAGCTGTTTTTT	CASSLYRERGTGELFF
few	.	TRBV7-9	TRBJ2-7	TGTGCCAGCAGCCCCGACCCGTTCAGGGACGAGCAGTACTTC	CASSPDPFRDEQYF
many	TRBD1	TRBV4-3	TRBJ2-7	TGCGCCAGCAGCCAAGAGACAGGGCTAGACGAGCAGTACTTC	CASSQETGLDEQYF
many	.	TRBV29-1	TRBJ2-1	TGCAGCCAACGACAGGATAGGGGTGAGCAGTTCTTC	CSQRQDRGEQFF
many	.	TRBV27	TRBJ2-6	TGTGCCAGCAGTTCCCTGGGGCCGTCCTCTGGGGCCAACGTCCTGACTTTC	CASSSLGPSSGANVLTF
many	TRBD2	TRBV29-1	TRBJ2-2	TGCAGCGTTGGCGGGGGTCTCTACTCGAACACCGGGGAGCTGTTTTTT	CSVGGGLYSNTGELFF
many	.	TRBV14	TRBJ2-3	TGTGCCAGCAGCCCGACGGGGGATACGCAGTATTTT	CASSPTGDTQYF
many	.	TRBV29-1	TRBJ2-1	TGCAGCGTTGCGGGGCTAGCGCACTACAATGAGCAGTTCTTC	CSVAGLAHYNEQFF
many	TRBD1	TRBV7-3	TRBJ1-1	TGTGCCAGCAGCCAAGGGGGACAGGGGAAAGCTTTCTTT	CASSQGGQGKAFF